Listed below are T cell receptor beta chains from one sample, sequenced in a study of blood T cell repertoires in COVID-19. The method was immunoSEQ multiplex PCR; TCRdb's version includes in-frame clones alone and lacks a portion of them. The sample lists 150,000 or so clones; about 90% were seen once. The sequenced sample was peripheral blood. Receptors were obtained from a man aged 45-60 years with acute or convalescent COVID-19. CDR3s include the opening cysteine and the closing phenylalanine or tryptophan. A D gene is named only where the DNA matches it firmly. Clone size appears in some rows only: once, few, many, or a class for an expanded clone.

V: TRBV2
D: TRBD1
J: TRBJ1-6
size: .
length: 16
CDR3: CASSADRVIHNSPLHF
DNA: TGTGCCAGCAGTGCCGACAGGGTAATCCATAATTCACCCCTCCACTTT

V: TRBV12-3/TRBV12-4
D: TRBD1
J: TRBJ2-7
size: .
length: 13
CDR3: CASSWDRTYEQYF
DNA: TGTGCCAGCAGTTGGGACAGAACCTACGAGCAGTACTTC

V: TRBV6-6
D: TRBD1
J: TRBJ2-2
size: .
length: 15
CDR3: CASSRQGTNTGELFF
DNA: TGTGCCAGCAGTCGACAGGGGACGAACACCGGGGAGCTGTTTTTT

V: TRBV29-1
D: .
J: TRBJ1-2
size: .
length: 14
CDR3: CSVERQASVGGYTF
DNA: TGCAGCGTTGAAAGACAGGCTTCGGTCGGCGGCTACACCTTC

V: TRBV28
D: .
J: TRBJ1-2
size: once
length: 13
CDR3: CASSFWAGVGYTF
DNA: TGTGCCAGCAGTTTTTGGGCAGGGGTAGGCTACACCTTC

V: TRBV29-1
D: .
J: TRBJ1-2
size: .
length: 12
CDR3: CSVGSDNYGYTF
DNA: TGCAGCGTTGGGTCAGATAACTATGGCTACACCTTC

V: TRBV28
D: TRBD2
J: TRBJ2-2
size: .
length: 15
CDR3: CASSEAAGGAGELFF
DNA: TGTGCCAGCAGCGAGGCAGCGGGGGGTGCCGGGGAGCTGTTTTTT

V: TRBV14
D: .
J: TRBJ1-1
size: .
length: 15
CDR3: CASSQSLGQNTEAFF
DNA: TGTGCCAGCAGCCAATCTCTGGGACAGAACACTGAAGCTTTCTTT

V: TRBV7-8
D: .
J: TRBJ1-2
size: .
length: 13
CDR3: CASSARTAPTATF
DNA: TGTGCCAGCAGCGCCCGGACAGCCCCAACTGCCACCTTC

V: TRBV27
D: TRBD1
J: TRBJ1-5
size: .
length: 18
CDR3: CASRSRQSYGTGAQPQHF
DNA: TGTGCCAGCAGGTCACGGCAAAGTTACGGGACAGGGGCTCAGCCCCAGCATTTT

V: TRBV7-2
D: .
J: TRBJ2-3
size: .
length: 16
CDR3: CASSLGGLLLTDTQYF
DNA: TGTGCCAGCAGCTTAGGAGGTCTCCTCCTCACAGATACGCAGTATTTT

V: TRBV6-1
D: TRBD2
J: TRBJ2-1
size: .
length: 16
CDR3: CASSAETSGRNNEQFF
DNA: TGTGCCAGCAGTGCGGAGACTAGCGGGAGAAATAATGAGCAGTTCTTC

V: TRBV6-4
D: .
J: TRBJ2-2
size: .
length: 14
CDR3: CASSAGRYTGELFF
DNA: TGTGCCAGCAGTGCTGGGAGGTACACCGGGGAGCTGTTTTTT

V: TRBV13
D: .
J: TRBJ2-1
size: .
length: 15
CDR3: CASSSGTPNYNEQFF
DNA: TGTGCCAGCAGCTCCGGGACACCGAACTACAATGAGCAGTTCTTC

V: TRBV25-1
D: TRBD1
J: TRBJ1-2
size: .
length: 13
CDR3: CASRGQGLYGYTF
DNA: TGTGCCAGCAGAGGACAGGGTCTCTATGGCTACACCTTC

V: TRBV6-4
D: .
J: TRBJ1-6
size: .
length: 14
CDR3: CASSDHRRGSPLHF
DNA: TGTGCCAGCAGTGACCACAGGCGGGGTTCACCCCTCCACTTT

V: TRBV6-2/TRBV6-3
D: TRBD2
J: TRBJ2-3
size: .
length: 14
CDR3: CASSNGGAGDTQYF
DNA: TGTGCCAGCAGTAACGGGGGGGCCGGAGATACGCAGTATTTT

V: TRBV6-2/TRBV6-3
D: .
J: TRBJ1-1
size: .
length: 13
CDR3: CASSYGGNTEAFF
DNA: TGTGCCAGCAGTTACGGGGGCAACACTGAAGCTTTCTTT

V: TRBV19
D: .
J: TRBJ1-1
size: once
length: 14
CDR3: CASSIDRVGTEAFF
DNA: TGTGCCAGTAGTATAGATCGGGTGGGCACTGAAGCTTTCTTT

V: TRBV6-2/TRBV6-3
D: .
J: TRBJ2-4
size: .
length: 15
CDR3: CASSTQGLAKNIQYF
DNA: TGTGCCAGCAGTACCCAGGGACTAGCCAAAAACATTCAGTACTTC

V: TRBV12-3/TRBV12-4
D: .
J: TRBJ2-5
size: .
length: 12
CDR3: CASSLPAWVQYF
DNA: TGTGCCAGCAGTTTACCAGCGTGGGTCCAGTACTTC

V: TRBV6-5
D: TRBD1
J: TRBJ2-7
size: .
length: 14
CDR3: CASSYGDRSYEQYF
DNA: TGTGCCAGCAGTTACGGGGACAGATCCTACGAGCAGTACTTC

V: TRBV6-1
D: .
J: TRBJ2-3
size: .
length: 14
CDR3: CASSEGGILNTQYF
DNA: TGTGCCAGCAGTGAAGGAGGAATCCTGAATACGCAGTATTTT

V: TRBV6-5
D: .
J: TRBJ2-5
size: once
length: 13
CDR3: CASVPQYQETQYF
DNA: TGTGCCAGCGTCCCACAGTACCAAGAGACCCAGTACTTC

V: TRBV30
D: .
J: TRBJ1-4
size: .
length: 15
CDR3: CAWSVRQGLREKLFF
DNA: TGTGCCTGGAGTGTACGGCAGGGGCTACGAGAAAAACTGTTTTTT

V: TRBV27
D: .
J: TRBJ2-2
size: once
length: 14
CDR3: CASSLRGNTGELFF
DNA: TGTGCCAGCAGTTTACGGGGAAACACCGGGGAGCTGTTTTTT

V: TRBV15
D: .
J: TRBJ2-5
size: .
length: 15
CDR3: CATSREEGWGETQYF
DNA: TGTGCCACCAGCAGAGAGGAGGGGTGGGGGGAGACCCAGTACTTC

V: TRBV18
D: TRBD1
J: TRBJ1-5
size: .
length: 13
CDR3: CASRGQVDQPQHF
DNA: TGTGCCAGCCGCGGACAGGTCGATCAGCCCCAGCATTTT

V: TRBV4-2
D: TRBD1
J: TRBJ1-1
size: .
length: 16
CDR3: CASSPGTGGKNTEAFF
DNA: TGTGCCAGCAGCCCTGGGACAGGGGGGAAGAACACTGAAGCTTTCTTT

V: TRBV28
D: TRBD2
J: TRBJ2-7
size: few
length: 14
CDR3: CASRRTSGSYEQYF
DNA: TGTGCCAGCAGAAGGACTAGCGGGAGCTACGAGCAGTACTTC

V: TRBV3-1/TRBV3-2
D: TRBD1
J: TRBJ2-5
size: .
length: 15
CDR3: CASSHGTGSGETQYF
DNA: TGTGCCAGCAGCCACGGGACAGGGTCAGGGGAGACCCAGTACTTC

V: TRBV29-1
D: .
J: TRBJ1-2
size: .
length: 14
CDR3: CSVEDLRGIFGYTF
DNA: TGCAGCGTTGAAGATCTCAGAGGGATCTTTGGCTACACCTTC

V: TRBV28
D: TRBD1
J: TRBJ2-1
size: .
length: 13
CDR3: CASRRTGGNEQFF
DNA: TGTGCCAGCAGAAGGACAGGTGGCAATGAGCAGTTCTTC

V: TRBV4-3
D: TRBD1
J: TRBJ1-6
size: .
length: 16
CDR3: CASSQDRDRNNSPLHF
DNA: TGCGCCAGCAGCCAAGATCGGGACAGGAATAATTCACCCCTCCACTTT

V: TRBV27
D: TRBD2
J: TRBJ2-3
size: .
length: 17
CDR3: CASSGPTSDHSTDTQYF
DNA: TGTGCCAGCAGCGGCCCGACTAGCGACCATAGCACAGATACGCAGTATTTT

V: TRBV14
D: .
J: TRBJ2-7
size: .
length: 15
CDR3: CASSQAPGSSYEQYF
DNA: TGTGCCAGCAGCCAAGCGCCAGGCAGCTCCTACGAGCAGTACTTC

V: TRBV9
D: .
J: TRBJ2-1
size: .
length: 14
CDR3: CASSPRMGANEQFF
DNA: TGTGCCAGCAGCCCCCGGATGGGGGCCAATGAGCAGTTCTTC

V: TRBV4-2
D: .
J: TRBJ2-2
size: .
length: 16
CDR3: CASSQVGQSNTGELFF
DNA: TGTGCCAGCAGCCAAGTGGGACAATCGAACACCGGGGAGCTGTTTTTT

V: TRBV6-5
D: .
J: TRBJ1-6
size: .
length: 13
CDR3: CASSLRLGSPLHF
DNA: TGTGCCAGCAGTCTCCGCCTCGGTTCACCCCTCCACTTT

V: TRBV5-4
D: .
J: TRBJ2-7
size: once
length: 12
CDR3: CASSAQGYEQYF
DNA: TGTGCCAGCAGCGCACAGGGTTACGAGCAGTACTTC

V: TRBV6-6
D: TRBD2
J: TRBJ2-1
size: once
length: 16
CDR3: CASRKTVGRTYNEQFF
DNA: TGTGCCAGCAGGAAGACGGTCGGGAGGACCTACAATGAGCAGTTCTTC

V: TRBV6-2/TRBV6-3
D: TRBD2
J: TRBJ2-7
size: .
length: 19
CDR3: CASSPPTGTSGQNPYEQYF
DNA: TGTGCCAGCAGTCCCCCAACCGGGACTAGCGGACAGAACCCCTACGAGCAGTACTTC

V: TRBV10-1
D: TRBD1
J: TRBJ2-3
size: .
length: 15
CDR3: CASSGGQGGGDTQYF
DNA: TGCGCCAGCAGTGGGGGACAGGGGGGAGGAGATACGCAGTATTTT

V: TRBV28
D: .
J: TRBJ1-5
size: few
length: 15
CDR3: CASRKYITGNQPQHF
DNA: TGTGCCAGCAGGAAATACATAACAGGTAATCAGCCCCAGCATTTT

V: TRBV7-6
D: TRBD1
J: TRBJ2-3
size: .
length: 16
CDR3: CASSFLPGQSTDTQYF
DNA: TGTGCCAGCAGCTTCCTCCCGGGACAGAGCACAGATACGCAGTATTTT

V: TRBV27
D: TRBD2
J: TRBJ2-3
size: .
length: 15
CDR3: CASSTQLAGTDTQYF
DNA: TGTGCCAGCAGTACCCAACTAGCGGGGACAGATACGCAGTATTTT

V: TRBV15
D: .
J: TRBJ2-4
size: once
length: 12
CDR3: CATSDSENIQYF
DNA: TGTGCCACCAGCGACAGTGAAAACATTCAGTACTTC